The rows below give T cell receptor beta chains drawn from one sample of a study of patients and donors after allogeneic stem cell transplantation. MiXCR, applied by TCRdb to the RT-PCR reads, yields one record per CDR3 protein. The data show hundreds of thousands of distinct CDR3 sequences, approximately 16% seen once. The specimen was blood, either unsorted or a sorted T cell fraction (not recorded which). The source of these receptors is a human donor who was either an allogeneic HSCT recipient or a stem cell or donor lymphocyte infusion donor (not recorded which). It is not recorded whose cells these are; they may come from a transplant donor. CDR3s leave out the opening cysteine and the closing phenylalanine or tryptophan. Clone size appears in some rows only: once, few, many, or a class for an expanded clone.

V gene	clone size	J gene	CDR3 protein
TRBV14	-	TRBJ1-1	ASSSWAWENTEAF
TRBV29-1	-	TRBJ1-2	SVEWGSRSYT
TRBV27	-	TRBJ1-1	ASSLSRASNTEAF
TRBV29-1	many	TRBJ2-1	SATRQGARNEQF
TRBV5-1	many	TRBJ2-5	ASSLSTETQY
TRBV11-2	few	TRBJ2-1	ASSLDPSSGRSTYNEQF
TRBV7-6	-	TRBJ1-4	ASSLGARGGEKLF
TRBV20-1	-	TRBJ2-5	STSSGRATETQY
TRBV7-3	many	TRBJ2-2	ASSLIGRDSVNTGELF
TRBV7-6	-	TRBJ1-1	ASEGAEGSTEAF
TRBV7-9	-	TRBJ1-1	ASSTGGGGWNQEAF
TRBV2	few	TRBJ2-1	ASSDLYDEQF
TRBV29-1	-	TRBJ1-1	SVDHRGTEAF
TRBV4-1	-	TRBJ2-7	ASSHRRPTGQGIYEQY
TRBV28	once	TRBJ1-1	ASITPGYTEAF
TRBV6-1	many	TRBJ1-1	ASHRGQKNTEAF
TRBV13	few	TRBJ1-2	ASRLRGAQGYT
TRBV19	-	TRBJ1-1	ASRHGTGGTEAF
TRBV2	few	TRBJ2-2	ATQKMDSTNTGELF
TRBV3-1	-	TRBJ2-5	ASSARTSGRRETQY
TRBV3-1	many	TRBJ1-1	ASSSTRGAEAF
TRBV20-1	many	TRBJ1-5	SAREDRVQPQH
TRBV6-1	few	TRBJ1-6	ASHRGRNSPLH
TRBV2	-	TRBJ2-1	ATRASSDNEQF
TRBV12-3/TRBV12-4	-	TRBJ2-7	ASSSDGSSYEQY
TRBV24-1	few	TRBJ2-3	ATSDLGRSDTQY
TRBV27	-	TRBJ2-1	ASSFGLYNEQF
TRBV7-9	few	TRBJ2-1	ASSRTTFEQF
TRBV2	-	TRBJ1-5	ASGRRGPNQPQH
TRBV20-1	-	TRBJ2-7	SATTGGVSYEQY
TRBV6-5	many	TRBJ2-1	ASSYSNRNYNEQF
TRBV11-3	-	TRBJ1-2	ASSFFRGQGINYGYT
TRBV12-3/TRBV12-4	few	TRBJ2-2	ASSRSTTGSGELF
TRBV10-3	few	TRBJ2-2	AIRTGQGAGELF
TRBV7-2	many	TRBJ2-7	ASSPHPDRANYEQY
TRBV11-2	many	TRBJ2-5	ASGQETQY
TRBV2	once	TRBJ2-7	ASGQSFVRYEQY
TRBV11-2	few	TRBJ1-1	ASSLGNRGQGEAF
TRBV4-2	many	TRBJ2-3	ASSPNQGRRTDTQY
TRBV3-1	many	TRBJ1-1	ASSRLGEAF
TRBV3-1	few	TRBJ2-1	ASSHKPSLNNEQF
TRBV6-6	-	TRBJ1-3	ASSYSAAVAIY
TRBV5-1	few	TRBJ1-2	ASRLENYGYT
TRBV19	-	TRBJ2-3	ASSIHTDTQY
TRBV12-3/TRBV12-4	-	TRBJ1-2	ASSSGKGGGGYT
TRBV20-1	-	TRBJ1-4	SARRGGKLF
TRBV9	-	TRBJ2-3	ASSVGSFLATDTQY
TRBV12-3/TRBV12-4	few	TRBJ1-5	ASSFGVRGYSPQH